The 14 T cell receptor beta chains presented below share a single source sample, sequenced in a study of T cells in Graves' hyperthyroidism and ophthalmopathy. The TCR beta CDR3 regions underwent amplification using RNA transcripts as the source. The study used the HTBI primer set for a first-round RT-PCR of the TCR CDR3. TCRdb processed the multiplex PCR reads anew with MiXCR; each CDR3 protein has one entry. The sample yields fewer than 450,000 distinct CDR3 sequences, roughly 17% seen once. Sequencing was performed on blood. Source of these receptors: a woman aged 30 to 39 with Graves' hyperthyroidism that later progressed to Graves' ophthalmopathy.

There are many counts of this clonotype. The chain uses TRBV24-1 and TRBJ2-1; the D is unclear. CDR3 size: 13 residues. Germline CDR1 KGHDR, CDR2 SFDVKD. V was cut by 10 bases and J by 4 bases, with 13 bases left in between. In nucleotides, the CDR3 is TGTGCCACTACTTCCGGTAATTACAATGAGCAGTTCTTC. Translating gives CATTSGNYNEQFF.

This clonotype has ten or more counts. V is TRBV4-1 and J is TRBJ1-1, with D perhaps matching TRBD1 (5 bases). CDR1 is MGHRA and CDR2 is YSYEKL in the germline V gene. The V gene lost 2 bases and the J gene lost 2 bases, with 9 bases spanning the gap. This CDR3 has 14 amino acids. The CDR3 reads CASSQLDSNTEAFF. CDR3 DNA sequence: TGCGCCAGCAGCCAATTAGACAGCAACACTGAAGCTTTCTTT.

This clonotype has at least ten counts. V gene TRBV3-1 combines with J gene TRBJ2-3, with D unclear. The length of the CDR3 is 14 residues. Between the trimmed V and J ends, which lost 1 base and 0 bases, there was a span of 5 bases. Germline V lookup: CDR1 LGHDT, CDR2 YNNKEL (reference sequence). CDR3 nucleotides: TGTGCCAGCAGCCAAGTCGCTAGCACAGATACGCAGTATTTT. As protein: CASSQVASTDTQYF.

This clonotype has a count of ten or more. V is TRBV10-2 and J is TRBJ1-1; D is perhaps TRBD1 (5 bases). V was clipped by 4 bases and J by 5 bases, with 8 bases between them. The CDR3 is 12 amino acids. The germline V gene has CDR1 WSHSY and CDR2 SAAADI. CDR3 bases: TGCGCCAGCAGTGGGGGGGGGACTGAAGCTTTCTTT. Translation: CASSGGGTEAFF.

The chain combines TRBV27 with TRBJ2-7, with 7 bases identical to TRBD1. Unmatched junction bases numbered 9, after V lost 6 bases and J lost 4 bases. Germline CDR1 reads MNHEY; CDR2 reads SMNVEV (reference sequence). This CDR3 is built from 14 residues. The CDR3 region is CASRGTARPYEQYV. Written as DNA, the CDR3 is TGTGCCAGCAGAGGGACAGCGAGACCATACGAGCAGTACGTC.

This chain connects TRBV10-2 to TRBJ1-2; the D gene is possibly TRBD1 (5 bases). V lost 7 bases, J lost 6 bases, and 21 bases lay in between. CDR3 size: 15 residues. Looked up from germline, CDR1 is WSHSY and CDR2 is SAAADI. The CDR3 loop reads CASNPAGSPYDGYTF. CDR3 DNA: TGCGCCAGCAACCCCGCAGGGTCCCCTTATGATGGCTACACCTTC.

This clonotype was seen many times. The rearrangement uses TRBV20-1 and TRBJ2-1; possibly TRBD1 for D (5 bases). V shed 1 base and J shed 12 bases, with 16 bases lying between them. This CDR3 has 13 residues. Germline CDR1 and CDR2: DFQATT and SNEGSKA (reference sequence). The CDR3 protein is CSARGRNRPLQFF. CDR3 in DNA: TGCAGTGCTAGAGGGCGAAACAGGCCGTTGCAGTTCTTC.

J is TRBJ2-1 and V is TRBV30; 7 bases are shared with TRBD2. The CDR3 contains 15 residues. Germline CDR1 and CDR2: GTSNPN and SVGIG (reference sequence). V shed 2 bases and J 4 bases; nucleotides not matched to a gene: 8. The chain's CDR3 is CAWSNGEGGYNEQFF. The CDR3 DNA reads TGTGCCTGGAGTAACGGGGAGGGTGGTTACAATGAGCAGTTCTTC. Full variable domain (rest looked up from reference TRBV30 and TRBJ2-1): SQTIHQWPATLVQPVGSPLSLECTVEGTSNPNLYWYRQAAGRGLQLLFYSVGIGQISSEVPQNLSASRPQDRQFILSSKKLLLSDSGFYLCAWSNGEGGYNEQFFGPGTRLTVL.

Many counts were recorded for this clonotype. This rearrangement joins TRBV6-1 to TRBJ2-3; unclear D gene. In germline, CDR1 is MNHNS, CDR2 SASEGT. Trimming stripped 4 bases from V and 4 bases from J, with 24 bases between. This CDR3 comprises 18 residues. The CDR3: CASSGGATFLGRADTQYF. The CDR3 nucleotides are TGTGCCAGCAGTGGAGGAGCCACCTTTCTAGGCAGAGCAGATACGCAGTATTTT.

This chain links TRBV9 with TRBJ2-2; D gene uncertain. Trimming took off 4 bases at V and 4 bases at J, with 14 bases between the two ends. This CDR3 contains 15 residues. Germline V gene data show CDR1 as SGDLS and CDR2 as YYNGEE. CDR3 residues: CASSSEGIGTGELFF. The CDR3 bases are TGTGCCAGCAGCTCAGAAGGTATCGGCACCGGGGAGCTGTTTTTT. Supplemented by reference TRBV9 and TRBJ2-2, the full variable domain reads DSGVTQTPKHLITATGQRVTLRCSPRSGDLSVYWYQQSLDQGLQFLIQYYNGEERAKGNILERFSAQQFPDLHSELNLSSLELGDSALYFCASSSEGIGTGELFFGEGSRLTVL.

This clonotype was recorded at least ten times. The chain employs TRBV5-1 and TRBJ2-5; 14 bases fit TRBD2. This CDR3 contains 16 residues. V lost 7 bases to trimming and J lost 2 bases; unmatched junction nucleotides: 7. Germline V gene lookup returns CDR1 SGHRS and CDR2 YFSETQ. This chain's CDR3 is CASQPGTSGGQETQYF. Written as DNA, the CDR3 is TGCGCCAGCCAACCAGGGACTAGCGGGGGTCAAGAGACCCAGTACTTC.

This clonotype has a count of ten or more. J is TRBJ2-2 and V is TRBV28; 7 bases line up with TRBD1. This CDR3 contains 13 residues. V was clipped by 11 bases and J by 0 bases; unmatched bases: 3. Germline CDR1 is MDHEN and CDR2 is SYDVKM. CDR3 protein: CAAGTANTGELFF. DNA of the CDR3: TGTGCCGCTGGGACAGCGAACACCGGGGAGCTGTTTTTT. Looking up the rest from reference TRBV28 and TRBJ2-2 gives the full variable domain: DVKVTQSSRYLVKRTGEKVFLECVQDMDHENMFWYRQDPGLGLRLIYFSYDVKMKEKGDIPEGYSVSREKKERFSLILESASTNQTSMYLCAAGTANTGELFFGEGSRLTVL.

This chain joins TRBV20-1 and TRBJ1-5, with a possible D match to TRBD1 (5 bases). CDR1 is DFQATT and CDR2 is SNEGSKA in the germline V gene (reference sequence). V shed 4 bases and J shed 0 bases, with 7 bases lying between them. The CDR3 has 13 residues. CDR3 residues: CSANRNSNQPQHF. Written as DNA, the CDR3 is TGCAGTGCTAACAGGAATAGCAATCAGCCCCAGCATTTT.

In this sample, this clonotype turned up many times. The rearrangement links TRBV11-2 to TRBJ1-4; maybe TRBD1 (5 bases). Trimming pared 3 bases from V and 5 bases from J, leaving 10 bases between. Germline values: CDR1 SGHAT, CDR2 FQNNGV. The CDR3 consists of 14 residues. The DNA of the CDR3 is TGTGCCAGCAGCTTGGGGGGGTCAAATGAAAAACTGTTTTTT. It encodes CASSLGGSNEKLFF.